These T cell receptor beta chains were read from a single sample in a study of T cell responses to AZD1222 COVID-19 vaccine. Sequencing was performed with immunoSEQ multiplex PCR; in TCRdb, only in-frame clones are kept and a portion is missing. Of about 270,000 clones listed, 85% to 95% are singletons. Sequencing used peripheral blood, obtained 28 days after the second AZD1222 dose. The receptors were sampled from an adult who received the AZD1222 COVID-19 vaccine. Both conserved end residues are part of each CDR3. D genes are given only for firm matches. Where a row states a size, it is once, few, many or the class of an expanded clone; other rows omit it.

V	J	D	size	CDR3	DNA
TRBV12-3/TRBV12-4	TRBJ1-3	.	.	CASSFTGGNTIYF	TGTGCCAGCAGTTTTACAGGGGGAAACACCATATATTTT
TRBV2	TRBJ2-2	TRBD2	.	CASGGRLAVTGELFF	TGTGCCAGCGGGGGGAGGCTAGCGGTCACCGGGGAGCTGTTTTTT
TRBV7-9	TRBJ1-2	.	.	CASSSPLANYGYTF	TGTGCCAGCAGCTCCCCGCTGGCTAACTATGGCTACACCTTC
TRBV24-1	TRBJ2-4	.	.	CATSDSGRTQYF	TGTGCCACCAGTGATTCAGGGCGGACGCAGTACTTC
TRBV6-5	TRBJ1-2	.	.	CASTSSPWDVGYTF	TGTGCCAGCACCTCATCACCCTGGGACGTCGGCTACACCTTC
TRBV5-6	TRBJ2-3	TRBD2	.	CASSRLTSGMGGTDTQYF	TGTGCCAGCAGCCGGCTCACTAGCGGGATGGGGGGCACAGATACGCAGTATTTT
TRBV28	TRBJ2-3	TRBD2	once	CASSLSGGRDTQYF	TGTGCCAGCAGTTTAAGCGGGGGTCGGGATACGCAGTATTTT
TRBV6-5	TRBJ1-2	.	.	CASSYEGSKYGYTF	TGTGCCAGCAGTTACGAGGGTTCAAAGTATGGCTACACCTTC
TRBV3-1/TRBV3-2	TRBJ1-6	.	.	CASSQVGRSPLHF	TGTGCCAGCAGCCAAGTTGGTAGGTCACCCCTCCACTTT
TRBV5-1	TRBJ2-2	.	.	CASSSLGGGETGELFF	TGCGCCAGCAGCTCCCTAGGTGGTGGTGAAACCGGGGAGCTGTTTTTT
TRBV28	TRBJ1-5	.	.	CASSQEIQPQHF	TGTGCCAGCAGTCAGGAGATTCAGCCCCAGCATTTT
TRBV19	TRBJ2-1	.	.	CASSTLGSYNEQFF	TGTGCCAGCTCGACCCTAGGCTCCTACAATGAGCAGTTCTTC
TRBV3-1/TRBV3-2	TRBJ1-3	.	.	CASSSVGGSGNTIYF	TGTGCCAGCAGCTCTGTAGGGGGTTCTGGAAACACCATATATTTT
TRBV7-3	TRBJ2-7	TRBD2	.	CASSLTGGSSYEQYF	TGTGCCAGCAGCTTAACCGGCGGGAGCTCCTACGAGCAGTACTTC
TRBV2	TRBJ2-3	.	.	CASGRDTDTQYF	TGTGCCAGCGGGCGGGACACAGATACGCAGTATTTT
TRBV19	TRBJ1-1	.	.	CASSIVPGNTEAFF	TGTGCCAGTAGTATAGTTCCAGGGAATACTGAAGCTTTCTTT
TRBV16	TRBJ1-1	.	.	CASSRSGTTEAFF	TGTGCCAGCAGCCGATCGGGGACCACTGAAGCTTTCTTT
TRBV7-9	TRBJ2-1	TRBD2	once	CASSLEGLAGNEQFF	TGTGCCAGCAGCTTAGAGGGACTAGCGGGTAATGAGCAGTTCTTC
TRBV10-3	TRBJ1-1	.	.	CAISDSRSAFF	TGTGCCATCAGTGACTCCCGATCGGCTTTCTTT
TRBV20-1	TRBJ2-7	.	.	CSVTGKYEQYF	TGCAGTGTAACAGGAAAGTACGAGCAGTACTTC
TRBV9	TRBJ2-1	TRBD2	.	CASSAEGTSNYNEQFF	TGTGCCAGCAGCGCCGAGGGGACTAGCAACTACAATGAGCAGTTCTTC
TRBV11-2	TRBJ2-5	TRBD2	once	CASSSSGSQETQYF	TGTGCCAGCAGCTCCAGCGGGAGCCAAGAGACCCAGTACTTC
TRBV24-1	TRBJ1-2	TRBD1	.	CATSDSGQGGYGYTF	TGTGCCACCAGTGACTCGGGACAGGGGGGCTATGGCTACACCTTC
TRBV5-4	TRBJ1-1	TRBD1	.	CASSQDRGNTEAFF	TGTGCCAGCAGCCAGGACAGGGGGAACACTGAAGCTTTCTTT
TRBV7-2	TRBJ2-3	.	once	CASSLAVGEDTQYF	TGTGCCAGCAGCTTAGCCGTGGGGGAGGATACGCAGTATTTT
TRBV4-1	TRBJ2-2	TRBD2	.	CASSQAGLAGGPNTGELFF	TGCGCCAGCAGCCAAGCGGGACTAGCGGGAGGGCCGAACACCGGGGAGCTGTTTTTT
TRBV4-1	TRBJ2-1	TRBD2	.	CASSQDALAGIREQFF	TGCGCCAGCAGCCAAGATGCACTAGCGGGTATCAGGGAGCAGTTCTTC
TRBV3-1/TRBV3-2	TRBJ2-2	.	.	CASSQDQGRELFF	TGTGCCAGCAGCCAAGATCAGGGTCGGGAGCTGTTTTTT
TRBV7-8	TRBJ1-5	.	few	CASSLSQGDNQPQHF	TGTGCCAGCAGCTTAAGCCAAGGAGACAATCAGCCCCAGCATTTT
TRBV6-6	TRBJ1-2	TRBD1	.	CASTPVGQGAGYTF	TGTGCCAGCACCCCCGTTGGGCAGGGGGCCGGCTACACCTTC
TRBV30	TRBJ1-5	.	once	CAWSVQELGSRQPQHF	TGTGCCTGGAGTGTACAGGAATTGGGAAGTCGCCAGCCCCAGCATTTT